This entry lists 10 T cell receptor beta chains sequenced from one sample in a study of T cell responses to AZD1222 COVID-19 vaccine. This table comes from immunoSEQ multiplex PCR, and its TCRdb copy is limited to in-frame clones, with some not included. This table holds approximately 100,000 clones, roughly 89% found once. Sequencing used peripheral blood, obtained on day 0 of AZD1222 vaccination. The receptors come from an adult in good health.

V usage is TRBV5-1 and J usage is TRBJ1-4; D perhaps matches TRBD1 (5 bases). There are 14 residues in the CDR3. Germline loops: CDR1 SGHRS, CDR2 YFSETQ. Trimming removed 4 bases at V and 0 bases at J, with 7 bases between. The CDR3 bases are TGCGCCAGCAGCCTGGGACCAACTAATGAAAAACTGTTTTTT. Protein sequence: CASSLGPTNEKLFF.

This chain uses TRBV7-2 with TRBJ2-7, with 7 bases identical to TRBD1. With 5 bases clipped from V and 5 bases from J, the junction kept 6 bases outside the gene matches. CDR1 and CDR2 from the germline V gene are SGHTA and FQGNSA. The CDR3 totals 13 residues. The CDR3 protein is CASSLRQGHEQYF. Written as DNA, the CDR3 is TGTGCCAGCAGCCTCCGACAGGGCCACGAGCAGTACTTC.

The chain links TRBV27 to TRBJ2-1; TRBD1 or TRBD2 may be the D gene (5 bases each). The V gene's germline CDR1 is MNHEY and CDR2 SMNVEV (reference sequence). V lost 6 bases to trimming and J lost 5 bases, with 14 bases between them. This CDR3 contains 14 residues. CDR3 in DNA: TGTGCCAGCAGCCTATCCGGGACCAACAATGAGCAGTTCTTC. As protein: CASSLSGTNNEQFF.

The chain employs TRBV30 and TRBJ2-7; a weak D match, TRBD2 (6 bases). Per the germline V gene, CDR1 is GTSNPN and CDR2 is SVGIG (reference sequence). There are 14 residues in the CDR3. Trimming pared 1 base from V and 7 bases from J, leaving 17 bases between. The CDR3 DNA is TGTGCCTGGAGTGGTGGAGGGCTGCGTATGGAGCAGTACTTC. Translation: CAWSGGGLRMEQYF.

The V and J genes are TRBV6-5 and TRBJ2-7, with D possibly matching TRBD2 (6 bases). The CDR3 runs to 14 residues. Per germline, CDR1 MNHEY and CDR2 SVGAGI. Between the trimmed V and J ends, which lost 4 bases and 6 bases, there was a span of 16 bases. The CDR3 DNA sequence: TGTGCCAGCAGTTCGAACTATCGGGGGACCGAGCAGTACTTC. Protein sequence: CASSSNYRGTEQYF.

The V call is TRBV2, the J call TRBJ2-3; 8 positions match TRBD2. In germline, CDR1 is SNHLY, CDR2 FYNNEI. CDR3 length equals 16 residues. Germline trimming cut 5 bases from V and 1 base from J; bases unmatched to any gene: 8. The CDR3 bases are TGTGCCAGCAGTCGATTAGCGGGATGGGGCACAGATACGCAGTATTTT. It encodes CASSRLAGWGTDTQYF.

This sequence joins TRBV29-1 and TRBJ2-5; no definite D call. V shed 3 bases and J shed 7 bases, with 12 bases lying between them. This CDR3 spans 12 amino acids. The germline V gene encodes CDR1 SQVTM and CDR2 ANQGSEA. The CDR3 DNA reads as TGCAGCGTTGATACAGCAGAGCGGACCCAGTACTTC. It codes for CSVDTAERTQYF. Complete variable domain (other parts from reference TRBV29-1 and TRBJ2-5): SAVISQKPSRDICQRGTSLTIQCQVDSQVTMMFWYRQQPGQSLTLIATANQGSEATYESGFVIDKFPISRPNLTFSTLTVSNMSPEDSSIYLCSVDTAERTQYFGPGTRLLVL.

J is TRBJ2-3 and V is TRBV9, with 8 bases lining up with TRBD1. The length of the CDR3 is 16 residues. The trim removed 2 bases at V and 1 base at J, leaving 6 bases unmatched. Germline assignment: CDR1 SGDLS and CDR2 YYNGEE. In DNA, the CDR3 is TGTGCCAGCAGCGTGATACCGGGACAGGGCACAGATACGCAGTATTTT. Its translation is CASSVIPGQGTDTQYF.

This clone was counted a single time. The chain has TRBV6-4 and TRBJ2-2, with 8 nucleotides matching TRBD1. Germline values: CDR1 MRHNA, CDR2 SNTAGT. V lost 8 bases to trimming and J lost 4 bases; unmatched junction nucleotides: 6. The CDR3 has 14 residues. CDR3 in amino acids: CASRDRPSTGELFF. The CDR3 DNA follows: TGTGCCAGCCGGGACAGGCCGTCCACCGGGGAGCTGTTTTTT.

The chain carries TRBV19 and TRBJ2-7; the match to TRBD1 covers 7 bases. J was trimmed by 0 bases and V by 1 base; bases with no gene match: 3. CDR3 size: 15 residues. Germline assignment: CDR1 LNHDA and CDR2 SQIVND (reference sequence). The DNA for the CDR3 is TGTGCCAGTAGTATAGGGACAGGTCTCTCCTACGAGCAGTACTTC. It encodes CASSIGTGLSYEQYF.